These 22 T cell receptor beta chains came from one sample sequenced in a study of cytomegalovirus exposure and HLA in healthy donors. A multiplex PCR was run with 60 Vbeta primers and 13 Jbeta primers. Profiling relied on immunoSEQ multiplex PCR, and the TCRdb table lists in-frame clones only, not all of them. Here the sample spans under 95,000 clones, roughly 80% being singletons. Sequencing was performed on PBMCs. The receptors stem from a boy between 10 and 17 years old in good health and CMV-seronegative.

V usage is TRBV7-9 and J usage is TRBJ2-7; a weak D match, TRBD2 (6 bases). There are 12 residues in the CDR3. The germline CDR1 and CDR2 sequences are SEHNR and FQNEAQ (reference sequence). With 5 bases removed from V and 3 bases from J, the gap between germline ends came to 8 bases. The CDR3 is CASSRTNYEQYF. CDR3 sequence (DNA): TGTGCCAGCAGCCGGACTAACTACGAGCAGTACTTC. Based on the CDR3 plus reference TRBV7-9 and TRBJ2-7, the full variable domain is DTGVSQNPRHKITKRGQNVTFRCDPISEHNRLYWYRQTLGQGPEFLTYFQNEAQLEKSRLLSDRFSAERPKGSFSTLEIQRTEQGDSAMYLCASSRTNYEQYFGPGTRLTVT.

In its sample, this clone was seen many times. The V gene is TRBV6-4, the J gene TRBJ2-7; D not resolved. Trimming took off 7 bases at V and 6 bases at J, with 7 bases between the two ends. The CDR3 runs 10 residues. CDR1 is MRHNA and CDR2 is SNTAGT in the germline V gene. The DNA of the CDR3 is TGTGCCAGCAAATCGTGCGAGCAGTACTTC. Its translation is CASKSCEQYF.

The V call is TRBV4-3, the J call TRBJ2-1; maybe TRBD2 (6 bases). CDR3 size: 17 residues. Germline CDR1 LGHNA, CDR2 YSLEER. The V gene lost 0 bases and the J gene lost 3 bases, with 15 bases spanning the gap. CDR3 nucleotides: TGCGCCAGCAGCCAAGAAAGGGCTAGCGCGGTCTACAATGAGCAGTTCTTC. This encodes CASSQERASAVYNEQFF.

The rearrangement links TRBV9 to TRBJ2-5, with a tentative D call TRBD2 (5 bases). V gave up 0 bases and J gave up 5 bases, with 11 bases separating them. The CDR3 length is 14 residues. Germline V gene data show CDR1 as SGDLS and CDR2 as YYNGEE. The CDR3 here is CASSVDPSRETQYF. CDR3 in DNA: TGTGCCAGCAGCGTAGATCCTAGCCGGGAGACCCAGTACTTC.

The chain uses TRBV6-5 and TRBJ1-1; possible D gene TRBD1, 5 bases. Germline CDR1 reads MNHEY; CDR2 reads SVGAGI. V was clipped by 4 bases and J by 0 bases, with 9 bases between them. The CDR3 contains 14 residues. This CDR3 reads CASSLQEMNTEAFF. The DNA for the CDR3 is TGTGCCAGCAGTTTACAGGAGATGAACACTGAAGCTTTCTTT.

CDR3 coding DNA: TGTGCCAGCAGCTTAGTTTGGCAGTTGTCTGAAAAACTGTTTTTT. Its translation is CASSLVWQLSEKLFF. This chain uses TRBV13 with TRBJ1-4; no clear D gene. Germline V CDR1 and CDR2: PRHDT, FYEKMQ (reference sequence). This CDR3 is built from 15 residues. V lost 1 base and J lost 7, with 13 bases in between.

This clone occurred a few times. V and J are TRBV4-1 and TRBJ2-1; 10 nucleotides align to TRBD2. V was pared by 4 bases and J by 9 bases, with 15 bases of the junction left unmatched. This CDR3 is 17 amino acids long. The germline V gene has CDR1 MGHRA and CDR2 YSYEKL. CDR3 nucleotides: TGCGCCAGCAGCCCAAGAGCGGCTCTAGCGGGAGAAGGTGAGCAGTTCTTC. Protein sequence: CASSPRAALAGEGEQFF.

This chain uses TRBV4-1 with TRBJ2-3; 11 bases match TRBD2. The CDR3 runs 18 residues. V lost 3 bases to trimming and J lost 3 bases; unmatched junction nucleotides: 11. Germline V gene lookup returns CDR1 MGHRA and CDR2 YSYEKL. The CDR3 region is CASSQVAGGPSGTDTQYF. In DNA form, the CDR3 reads TGCGCCAGCAGCCAGGTAGCGGGAGGGCCCTCGGGGACAGATACGCAGTATTTT.

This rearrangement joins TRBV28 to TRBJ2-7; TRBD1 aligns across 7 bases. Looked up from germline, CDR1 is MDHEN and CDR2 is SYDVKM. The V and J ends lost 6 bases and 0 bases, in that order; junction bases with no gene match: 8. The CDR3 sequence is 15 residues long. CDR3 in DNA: TGTGCCAGCAGCTCCTTTAACAGGGGCTCCTACGAGCAGTACTTC. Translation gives CASSSFNRGSYEQYF.

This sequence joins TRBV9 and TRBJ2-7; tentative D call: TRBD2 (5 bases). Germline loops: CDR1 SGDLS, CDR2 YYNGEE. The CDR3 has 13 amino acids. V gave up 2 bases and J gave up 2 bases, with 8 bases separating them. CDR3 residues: CASSVGETYEQYF. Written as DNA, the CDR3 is TGTGCCAGCAGCGTCGGGGAGACCTACGAGCAGTACTTC.

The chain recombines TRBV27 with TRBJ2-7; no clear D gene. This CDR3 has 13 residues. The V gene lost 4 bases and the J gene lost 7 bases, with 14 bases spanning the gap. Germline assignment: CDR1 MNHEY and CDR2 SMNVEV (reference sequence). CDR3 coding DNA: TGTGCCAGCAGTTCCGGGTCTAATGCTGAGCAGTACTTC. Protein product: CASSSGSNAEQYF.

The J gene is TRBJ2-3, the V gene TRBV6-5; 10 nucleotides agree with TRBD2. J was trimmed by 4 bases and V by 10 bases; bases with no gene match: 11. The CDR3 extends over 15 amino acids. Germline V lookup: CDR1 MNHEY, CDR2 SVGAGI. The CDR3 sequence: CATFPTSGIADTQYF. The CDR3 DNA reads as TGTGCCACCTTTCCCACTAGCGGGATTGCAGATACGCAGTATTTT.

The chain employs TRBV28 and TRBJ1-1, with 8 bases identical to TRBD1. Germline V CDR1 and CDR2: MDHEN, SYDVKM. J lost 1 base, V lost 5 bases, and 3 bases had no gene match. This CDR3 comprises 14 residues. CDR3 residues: CASSTQGANTEAFF. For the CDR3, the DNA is TGTGCCAGCAGTACCCAGGGGGCGAACACTGAAGCTTTCTTT.

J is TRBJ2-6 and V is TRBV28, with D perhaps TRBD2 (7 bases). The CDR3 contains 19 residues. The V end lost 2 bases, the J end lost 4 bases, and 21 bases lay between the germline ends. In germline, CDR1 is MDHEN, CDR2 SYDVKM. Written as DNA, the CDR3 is TGTGCCAGCAGTTTAGAAGGGCTGGGAGGGGGGCGCGGGGCCAACGTCCTGACTTTC. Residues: CASSLEGLGGGRGANVLTF.

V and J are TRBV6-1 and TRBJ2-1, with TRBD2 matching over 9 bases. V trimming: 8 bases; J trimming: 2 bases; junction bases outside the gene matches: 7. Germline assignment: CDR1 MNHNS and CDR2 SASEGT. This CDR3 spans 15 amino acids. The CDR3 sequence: CASYDLAGPYNEQFF. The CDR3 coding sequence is TGTGCCAGCTATGACCTAGCGGGACCCTACAATGAGCAGTTCTTC.

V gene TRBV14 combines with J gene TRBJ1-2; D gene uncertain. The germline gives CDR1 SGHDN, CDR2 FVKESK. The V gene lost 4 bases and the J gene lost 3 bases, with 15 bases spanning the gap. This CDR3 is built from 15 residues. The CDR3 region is CASSLSWADDYGYTF. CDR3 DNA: TGTGCCAGCAGCCTTTCCTGGGCAGATGACTATGGCTACACCTTC.

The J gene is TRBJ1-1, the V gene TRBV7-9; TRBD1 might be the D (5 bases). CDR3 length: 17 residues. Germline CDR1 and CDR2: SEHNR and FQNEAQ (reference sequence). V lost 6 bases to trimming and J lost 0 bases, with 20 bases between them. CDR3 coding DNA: TGTGCCAGCAGTCCTTTGCCAGGGCTATATATGAACACTGAAGCTTTCTTT. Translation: CASSPLPGLYMNTEAFF. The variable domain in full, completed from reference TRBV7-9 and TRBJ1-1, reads DTGVSQNPRHKITKRGQNVTFRCDPISEHNRLYWYRQTLGQGPEFLTYFQNEAQLEKSRLLSDRFSAERPKGSFSTLEIQRTEQGDSAMYLCASSPLPGLYMNTEAFFGQGTRLTVV.

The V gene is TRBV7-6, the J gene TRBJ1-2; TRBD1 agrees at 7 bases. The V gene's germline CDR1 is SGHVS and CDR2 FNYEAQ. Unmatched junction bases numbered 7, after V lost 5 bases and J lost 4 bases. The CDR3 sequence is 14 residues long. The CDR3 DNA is TGTGCCAGCAGCGAAAGGACAGGAGTCTATGGCTACACCTTC. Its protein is CASSERTGVYGYTF.

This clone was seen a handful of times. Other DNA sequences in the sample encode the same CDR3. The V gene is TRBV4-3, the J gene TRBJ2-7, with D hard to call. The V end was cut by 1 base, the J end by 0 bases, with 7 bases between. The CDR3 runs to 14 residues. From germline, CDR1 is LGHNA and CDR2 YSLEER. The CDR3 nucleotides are TGCGCCAGCAGCCAAGGAGCGTTCTCCTACGAGCAGTACTTC. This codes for CASSQGAFSYEQYF.

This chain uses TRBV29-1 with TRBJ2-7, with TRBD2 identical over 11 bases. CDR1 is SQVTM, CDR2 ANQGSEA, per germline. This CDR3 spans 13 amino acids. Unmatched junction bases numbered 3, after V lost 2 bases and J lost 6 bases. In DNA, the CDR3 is TGCAGCGTTGAATTAGCGGGGGGGCTCGAGCAGTACTTC. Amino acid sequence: CSVELAGGLEQYF.

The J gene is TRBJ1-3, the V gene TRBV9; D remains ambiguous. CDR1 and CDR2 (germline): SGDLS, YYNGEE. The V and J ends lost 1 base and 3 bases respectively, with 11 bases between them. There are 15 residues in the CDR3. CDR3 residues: CASSVSPQDGNTIYF. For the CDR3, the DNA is TGTGCCAGCAGCGTAAGTCCCCAGGATGGAAACACCATATATTTT.

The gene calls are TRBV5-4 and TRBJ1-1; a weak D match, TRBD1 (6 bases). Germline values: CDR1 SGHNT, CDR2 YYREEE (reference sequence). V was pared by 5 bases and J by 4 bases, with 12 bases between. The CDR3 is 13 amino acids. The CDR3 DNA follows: TGTGCCAGCAGGACCCGGGACACCACTGAAGCTTTCTTT. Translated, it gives CASRTRDTTEAFF.